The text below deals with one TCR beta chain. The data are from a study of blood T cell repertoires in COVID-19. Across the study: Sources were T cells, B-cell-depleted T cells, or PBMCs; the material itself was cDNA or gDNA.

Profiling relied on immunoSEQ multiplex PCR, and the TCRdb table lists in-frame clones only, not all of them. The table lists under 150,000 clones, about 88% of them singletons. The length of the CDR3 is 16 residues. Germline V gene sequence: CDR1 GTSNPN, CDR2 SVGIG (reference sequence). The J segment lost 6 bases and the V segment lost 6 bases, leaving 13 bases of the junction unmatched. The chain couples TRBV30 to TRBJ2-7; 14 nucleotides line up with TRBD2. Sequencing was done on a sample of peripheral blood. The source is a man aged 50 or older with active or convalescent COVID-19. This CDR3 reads CACLGLAGDFSVEQYF. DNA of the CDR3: TGTGCCTGCCTGGGACTAGCGGGAGATTTTAGTGTCGAGCAGTACTTC.